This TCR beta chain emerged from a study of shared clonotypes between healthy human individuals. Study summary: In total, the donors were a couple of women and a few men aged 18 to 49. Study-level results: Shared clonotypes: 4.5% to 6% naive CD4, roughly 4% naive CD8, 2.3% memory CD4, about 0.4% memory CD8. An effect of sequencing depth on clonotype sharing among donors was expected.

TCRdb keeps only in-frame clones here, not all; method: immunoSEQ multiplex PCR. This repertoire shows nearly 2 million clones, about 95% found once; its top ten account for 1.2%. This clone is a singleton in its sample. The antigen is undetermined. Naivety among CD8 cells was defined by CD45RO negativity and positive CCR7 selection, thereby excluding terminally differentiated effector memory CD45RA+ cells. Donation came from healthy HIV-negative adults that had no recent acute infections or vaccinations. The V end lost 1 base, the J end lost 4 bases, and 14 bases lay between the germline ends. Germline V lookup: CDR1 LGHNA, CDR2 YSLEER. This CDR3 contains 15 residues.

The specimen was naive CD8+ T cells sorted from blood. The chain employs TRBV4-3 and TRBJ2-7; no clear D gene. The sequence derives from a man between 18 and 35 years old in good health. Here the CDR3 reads CASSQGPEALYEQYF. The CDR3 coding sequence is TGCGCCAGCAGCCAAGGGCCAGAGGCCCTATACGAGCAGTACTTC.